These 5 T cell receptor beta chains originate from one sample sequenced in a study of naive and memory T cell subsets. The SP2 primer and nested alpha and beta constant region primers amplified ligated cDNA in four rounds. TCRdb fed the 5' RACE reads into MiXCR, producing one record per CDR3 protein. The data show about 62,000 distinct CDR3 sequences, 8% to 9% seen once. The library had UMIs added by 3' ligation of an oligonucleotide to TCR cDNA. Receptor source: a female donor in good health.

This clonotype was seen at least ten times. This chain joins TRBV5-7 and TRBJ2-1; D could derive from TRBD1 or TRBD2 (5 bases each). TRBV5-7 is reported as an ORF; its role is uncertain. This CDR3 has 15 amino acids. Trimming stripped 4 bases from V and 6 bases from J, with 17 bases between. DNA of the CDR3: TGTGCCAGCAGCGGTTTATTGGGGGAGCGCAATGAGCAGTTCTTC. Translating gives CASSGLLGERNEQFF.

The chain has TRBV12-3 or TRBV12-4 and TRBJ2-7; 9 nucleotides match TRBD1. The trim removed 3 bases at V and 1 base at J, leaving 4 bases unmatched. This CDR3 region has 15 residues. CDR3 protein: CASSLRDRASYEQYF. In DNA, the CDR3 is TGTGCCAGCAGTTTGCGGGACAGGGCGTCCTACGAGCAGTACTTC.

CDR3 sequence reads: CASSSVGDTHLHEQFF. CDR3 coding DNA: TGTGCCAGCAGCTCGGTTGGGGACACCCACTTACATGAGCAGTTCTTC. The chain has TRBV5-5 and TRBJ2-1; maybe TRBD1 (6 bases). This CDR3 contains 16 residues. V lost 3 bases and J 8 bases, leaving 21 bases between the germline ends. Germline V CDR1 and CDR2: SGHKS, YYEKEE (reference sequence).

This clonotype was detected ten times or more. The rearrangement uses TRBV19 and TRBJ1-4; D uncertain. With 5 bases removed from V and 5 bases from J, the gap between germline ends came to 9 bases. Per the germline V gene, CDR1 is LNHDA and CDR2 is SQIVND (reference sequence). The CDR3 spans 13 residues. The CDR3 loop reads CASSVSKNEKLFF. For the CDR3, the DNA is TGTGCCAGTAGTGTTTCGAAAAATGAAAAACTGTTTTTT. Using reference TRBV19 and TRBJ1-4 for the parts outside the CDR3, the full variable domain is DGGITQSPKYLFRKEGQNVTLSCEQNLNHDAMYWYRQDPGQGLRLIYYSQIVNDFQKGDIAEGYSVSREKKESFPLTVTSAQKNPTAFYLCASSVSKNEKLFFGSGTQLSVL.

This clonotype was observed at least ten times. CDR3 coding DNA: TGTGCCAGCAGTGAAGGGGGAGGGTGGCGCAATCAGCCCCAGCATTTT. It yields the protein CASSEGGGWRNQPQHF. The V gene is TRBV6-1, the J gene TRBJ1-5; D is unresolved. Per the germline V gene, CDR1 is MNHNS and CDR2 is SASEGT. This CDR3 has 16 residues. With 1 base removed from V and 2 bases from J, the gap between germline ends came to 12 bases.